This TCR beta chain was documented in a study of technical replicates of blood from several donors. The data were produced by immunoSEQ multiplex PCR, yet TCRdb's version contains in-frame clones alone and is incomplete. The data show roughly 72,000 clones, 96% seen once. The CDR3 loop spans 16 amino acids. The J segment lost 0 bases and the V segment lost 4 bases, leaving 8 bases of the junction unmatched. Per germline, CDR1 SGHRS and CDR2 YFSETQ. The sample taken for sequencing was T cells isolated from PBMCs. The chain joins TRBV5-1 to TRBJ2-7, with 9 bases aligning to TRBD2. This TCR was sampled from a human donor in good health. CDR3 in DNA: TGCGCCAGCAGCCCCAGCGCTAGCGGGACCTCCTACGAGCAGTACTTC. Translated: CASSPSASGTSYEQYF. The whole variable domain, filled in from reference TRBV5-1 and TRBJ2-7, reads KAGVTQTPRYLIKTRGQQVTLSCSPISGHRSVSWYQQTPGQGLQFLFEYFSETQRNKGNFPGRFSGRQFSNSRSEMNVSTLELGDSALYLCASSPSASGTSYEQYFGPGTRLTVT.